The 29 T cell receptor beta chains below all came from one sample that was sequenced in a study of CXCR3-negative and CXCR3-positive naive CD8 T cells. UMI labels and 5' RACE were used to prepare the TRB cDNA libraries. Reprocessing the 5' RACE reads, TCRdb reports a single entry for every CDR3 protein and omits DNA. The sample's table shows some 130,000 distinct CDR3 sequences. The sequencing sample was made of naive CXCR3- CD8+ T cells from blood. Specified subset: CD45RO-CCR7+CD27+CD95- naive CD8+ T cells lacking CXCR3 (TNR3-). Receptors originate from a human donor in good health. Some clones in this sample may be carry-over from other donors' samples.

The rearrangement joins TRBV4-3 to TRBJ2-7. Germline-derived CDR1 and CDR2 are LGHNA and YSLEER. The CDR3 sequence is 16 residues long. The CDR3 loop is CASSQDAGRPSYEQYF.

This chain connects TRBV5-1 to TRBJ2-7. CDR3 length: 13 residues. The germline V gene encodes CDR1 SGHRS and CDR2 YFSETQ. The CDR3 protein is CASSLLGTHEQYF.

The chain recombines TRBV29-1 with TRBJ2-1; with no DNA, the TCRdb D assignment of TRBD1 cannot be verified. The CDR3 has 15 residues. CDR1 and CDR2 (germline): SQVTM, ANQGSEA. This CDR3 is CSVLSLAGGSNEQFF.

This chain connects TRBV7-9 to TRBJ2-7; the TCRdb D gene call, TRBD1, has no DNA to confirm it. Germline CDR1 reads SEHNR; CDR2 reads FQNEAQ (reference sequence). This CDR3 has 15 residues. This CDR3 is CASSLIGTGAYEQYF.

This sequence joins TRBV12-3 or TRBV12-4 and TRBJ2-1; TCRdb's D call, TRBD1, is unchecked because there is no DNA. This CDR3 contains 13 residues. This CDR3 is CASWDWGAEEQFF.

The chain combines TRBV5-6 with TRBJ1-1. The CDR3 is made up of 14 amino acids. Germline V gene lookup returns CDR1 SGHDT and CDR2 YYEEEE. CDR3 in amino acids: CASSDGPGNTEAFF.

The rearrangement uses TRBV12-3 or TRBV12-4 and TRBJ2-7. CDR3 length equals 14 residues. CDR3 sequence: CASSFDTDSYEQYF.

The chain is built from TRBV25-1 and TRBJ2-2; TCRdb's D call, TRBD1, is unchecked because there is no DNA. CDR1 MGHDK and CDR2 SYGVNS come from the germline V gene. CDR3 length: 14 residues. CDR3 amino acids: CASSDYVGAGELFF.

V usage is TRBV2 and J usage is TRBJ2-3; TCRdb selects TRBD1, and the lack of DNA leaves this call unchecked. The CDR3 contains 13 residues. From germline, CDR1 is SNHLY and CDR2 FYNNEI. The CDR3 reads CANAPPSTDTQYF.

V and J are TRBV19 and TRBJ1-1; TCRdb selects TRBD1, and the lack of DNA leaves this call unchecked. Germline lookup yields CDR1 LNHDA and CDR2 SQIVND (reference sequence). CDR3 size: 15 residues. The CDR3 loop is CASSSSGTGGTEAFF.

V usage is TRBV29-1 and J usage is TRBJ1-1; the TCRdb call, TRBD1, lacks DNA for checking. Germline CDR1 is SQVTM and CDR2 is ANQGSEA. The CDR3 has 15 amino acids. The CDR3 reads CSVEDFRTGAGGAFF.

The chain employs TRBV4-1 and TRBJ1-1. The V gene's germline CDR1 is MGHRA and CDR2 YSYEKL. This CDR3 has 14 residues. CDR3 in amino acids: CASSQSTMGTEAFF.

The chain is built from TRBV27 and TRBJ2-6; TCRdb names TRBD1, which stays unverified in the absence of DNA. The CDR3 totals 17 residues. CDR1 is MNHEY, CDR2 SMNVEV, per germline (reference sequence). CDR3 sequence reads: CASSYGTGDPGANVLTF.

The gene calls are TRBV7-9 and TRBJ2-1; TCRdb's assignment of TRBD1 cannot be checked, as there is no DNA. CDR3 length: 18 residues. Germline CDR1 and CDR2: SEHNR and FQNEAQ (reference sequence). The CDR3: CASSPRLGTERSYNEQFF.

The chain joins TRBV5-1 to TRBJ1-1; TCRdb designates TRBD1, a call that cannot be tested without DNA. Germline V gene data show CDR1 as SGHRS and CDR2 as YFSETQ. This CDR3 is built from 15 residues. CDR3 region: CASSFQAGRDTEAFF.

CDR3 residues: CASSYPGLVQETQYF. The V call is TRBV6-2 or TRBV6-3, the J call TRBJ2-5; the D call of TRBD2 rests on TCRdb alone, since no DNA is present to check it. Germline lookup yields CDR1 MNHEY and CDR2 SVGEGT. This CDR3 region has 15 residues.

The chain links TRBV15 to TRBJ2-7; checking the TCRdb D call of TRBD1 is not possible without DNA. Germline V gene lookup returns CDR1 LNHNV and CDR2 YYDKDF (reference sequence). This CDR3 spans 14 amino acids. CDR3 loop: CATSRGDRAYEQYF.

The V and J genes are TRBV7-6 and TRBJ1-4. The CDR3 has 12 residues. In germline, CDR1 is SGHVS, CDR2 FNYEAQ. CDR3 protein: CASSVNNEKLFF.

The V and J genes are TRBV20-1 and TRBJ2-7. This CDR3 spans 14 amino acids. Germline V gene sequence: CDR1 DFQATT, CDR2 SNEGSKA (reference sequence). CDR3 protein: CSARDLLGSYEQYF.

The chain recombines TRBV4-1 with TRBJ2-2; TCRdb selects TRBD2, and the lack of DNA leaves this call unchecked. Germline values: CDR1 MGHRA, CDR2 YSYEKL. The CDR3 consists of 15 residues. Here the CDR3 reads CASGLAGSSTGELFF.

The rearrangement links TRBV12-3 or TRBV12-4 to TRBJ2-1; TCRdb's D gene call, TRBD2, goes unchecked for lack of DNA. This CDR3 is built from 15 residues. CDR3 amino acids: CASSARGPLGIEQFF.

The V and J genes are TRBV18 and TRBJ2-7; TCRdb's D gene call, TRBD2, goes unchecked for lack of DNA. Germline values: CDR1 KGHSH, CDR2 LQKENI. The CDR3 runs 15 residues. CDR3 protein: CASSPMEDFSYEQYF.

This chain connects TRBV7-6 to TRBJ2-7; no DNA is available, so the TRBD1 call from TCRdb remains unchecked. The germline CDR1 and CDR2 sequences are SGHVS and FNYEAQ. The CDR3 is made up of 13 amino acids. CDR3 amino acids: CASSLGPRSEQYF.

The rearrangement uses TRBV5-1 and TRBJ2-7; TCRdb picks TRBD1, but there is no DNA to check that call. The CDR3 covers 14 residues. Germline CDR1 reads SGHRS; CDR2 reads YFSETQ. CDR3 region: CASSLGQGTDEQYF.

The V gene is TRBV29-1, the J gene TRBJ1-1; TCRdb's assignment of TRBD1 cannot be checked, as there is no DNA. Germline V CDR1 and CDR2: SQVTM, ANQGSEA. The CDR3 loop spans 12 amino acids. This CDR3 reads CSALVGPPEAFF.

The J gene is TRBJ2-5, the V gene TRBV11-2; TCRdb reports TRBD2, a call that lacks DNA to check it against. CDR1 and CDR2 (germline): SGHAT, FQNNGV. This CDR3 is 16 amino acids long. CDR3 loop: CASSFAGTSGLVAQYF.

The CDR3 loop reads CASSPGSYSGDTQYF. The chain recombines TRBV2 with TRBJ2-3; TCRdb's D call, TRBD1, is unchecked because there is no DNA. The germline V gene has CDR1 SNHLY and CDR2 FYNNEI. The CDR3 sequence is 15 residues long.

The chain recombines TRBV6-2 or TRBV6-3 with TRBJ1-5; the TCRdb call, TRBD1, lacks DNA for checking. The CDR3 has 16 residues. CDR1 and CDR2 from the germline V gene are MNHEY and SVGEGT. CDR3 sequence reads: CASSSFDSPGNQPQHF.

The rearrangement joins TRBV20-1 to TRBJ2-1; TCRdb names TRBD1, which stays unverified in the absence of DNA. In germline, CDR1 is DFQATT, CDR2 SNEGSKA (reference sequence). This CDR3 comprises 14 residues. Here the CDR3 reads CSATRDRTYNEQFF.